In its sample, the clone carrying this T cell receptor beta chain was seen a few times. Antigen: not known. TCRdb re-called the reads through MiXCR, storing one row per CDR3 protein. The sample has 350,000 to 550,000 distinct CDR3 sequences; roughly 30% are singletons. This record comes from a study of T cell repertoires in cytomegalovirus infection. As for the study in general: Through public TCR beta signatures, both CMV infection and matching HLA type were indicated.

Study-level points and caveats: In two of eight donors, the top clonotype was HLA-C-restricted CMV-specific. Identification of carriers of CMV plus the relevant HLA was performed using cumulative public TCR beta family frequency.

The CDR3 spans 13 residues. Trimming pared 3 bases from V and 3 bases from J, leaving 9 bases between. In germline, CDR1 is SGHRS, CDR2 YFSETQ. The V call is TRBV5-1, the J call TRBJ1-1, with D possibly TRBD1 on 5 matching bases. The receptor comes from a human donor in good health (CMV status not recorded). Some clones in this sample may be carry-over from other donors' samples. The sequencing input was PBMCs. Here the CDR3 reads CASSWGSHTEAFF. The CDR3 nucleotides read TGCGCCAGCAGCTGGGGGAGTCACACTGAAGCTTTCTTT. The full variable domain, completed using reference TRBV5-1 and TRBJ1-1, is KAGVTQTPRYLIKTRGQQVTLSCSPISGHRSVSWYQQTPGQGLQFLFEYFSETQRNKGNFPGRFSGRQFSNSRSEMNVSTLELGDSALYLCASSWGSHTEAFFGQGTRLTVV.